Listed here are 13 T cell receptor beta chains from one sample, sequenced in a study of cytomegalovirus exposure and HLA in healthy donors. The PCR used 60 Vbeta and 13 Jbeta primers. TCRdb's table, derived via immunoSEQ multiplex PCR, lists solely in-frame clones and lacks some. The sample gives some 150,000 clones, around 76% of which show up once; about 1.3% is in the top ten. Sequenced sample: PBMCs. These receptors originate from a man in his sixties in good health and CMV-seronegative.

This rearrangement joins TRBV4-3 to TRBJ2-7, with D perhaps matching TRBD1 (6 bases). The CDR3 spans 16 residues. Looked up from germline, CDR1 is LGHNA and CDR2 is YSLEER. V shed 1 base and J shed 2 bases, with 15 bases lying between them. The CDR3 DNA follows: TGCGCCAGCAGCCAAGGGACGGCAGGACAGACCTACGAGCAGTACTTC. Its protein is CASSQGTAGQTYEQYF.

V gene TRBV19 combines with J gene TRBJ2-5; TRBD2 aligns across 9 bases. Trimming cost V 4 bases and J 0 bases; bases outside gene matches: 12. CDR1 and CDR2 (germline): LNHDA, SQIVND (reference sequence). The CDR3 has 18 amino acids. CDR3 protein: CASSSTRSGGLYQETQYF. The DNA of the CDR3 is TGTGCCAGTAGTAGTACCCGTAGCGGGGGATTGTACCAAGAGACCCAGTACTTC. Using reference TRBV19 and TRBJ2-5 for the parts outside the CDR3, the full variable domain is DGGITQSPKYLFRKEGQNVTLSCEQNLNHDAMYWYRQDPGQGLRLIYYSQIVNDFQKGDIAEGYSVSREKKESFPLTVTSAQKNPTAFYLCASSSTRSGGLYQETQYFGPGTRLLVL.

This clone has a handful of counts. Other DNA sequences in this specimen translate into the identical CDR3. The V call is TRBV27, the J call TRBJ2-5, with 7 bases matching TRBD2. In germline, CDR1 is MNHEY, CDR2 SMNVEV (reference sequence). This CDR3 has 14 residues. V dropped 1 base and J dropped 4; count of bases not matched to a gene: 3. The CDR3 loop reads CASSLWEGGETQYF. CDR3 bases: TGTGCCAGCAGTTTATGGGAGGGAGGAGAGACCCAGTACTTC.

J is TRBJ2-7 and V is TRBV4-3, with 7 positions matching TRBD1. The V gene's germline CDR1 is LGHNA and CDR2 YSLEER. The trim removed 4 bases at V and 3 bases at J, leaving 9 bases unmatched. CDR3 length: 15 residues. CDR3 nucleotide sequence: TGCGCCAGCAGCCGGCAGGGACAGAGCCTCTACGAGCAGTACTTC. Its translation: CASSRQGQSLYEQYF.

The chain combines TRBV30 with TRBJ2-5, with 11 bases matching TRBD2. Looked up from germline, CDR1 is GTSNPN and CDR2 is SVGIG (reference sequence). With 1 base clipped from V and 0 bases from J, the junction kept 1 base outside the gene matches. The CDR3 has 15 residues. This chain's CDR3 is CAWSGTSGYQETQYF. CDR3 bases: TGTGCCTGGAGTGGGACTAGCGGGTACCAAGAGACCCAGTACTTC.

The chain has TRBV19 and TRBJ1-3; tentative D call: TRBD1 (6 bases). The CDR3 contains 15 residues. Trimming cost V 10 bases and J 1 base, with 17 bases left between them. In germline, CDR1 is LNHDA, CDR2 SQIVND (reference sequence). CDR3 DNA sequence: TGTGCCACAGAGGGAGCGAGGGGGTCTGGAAACACCATATATTTT. Residues: CATEGARGSGNTIYF. Based on the CDR3 plus reference TRBV19 and TRBJ1-3, the full variable domain is DGGITQSPKYLFRKEGQNVTLSCEQNLNHDAMYWYRQDPGQGLRLIYYSQIVNDFQKGDIAEGYSVSREKKESFPLTVTSAQKNPTAFYLCATEGARGSGNTIYFGEGSWLTVV.

The chain has TRBV4-2 and TRBJ2-7, with D perhaps TRBD2 (6 bases). The CDR3 has 12 residues. The germline gives CDR1 LGHNA, CDR2 YNFKEQ. Trimming took 1 base from V and 9 from J, leaving 10 bases between them. The CDR3: CASSQVGEVQYF. Here the CDR3 DNA reads TGTGCCAGCAGCCAAGTTGGGGAGGTGCAGTACTTC.

This CDR3 is CATSRDYGWAQGSNTGELFF. The CDR3 region has the DNA TGTGCCACCAGCAGAGATTACGGCTGGGCACAGGGGTCGAACACCGGGGAGCTGTTTTTT. The J gene is TRBJ2-2, the V gene TRBV15, with 7 bases aligning to TRBD1. There are 20 residues in the CDR3. The germline gives CDR1 LNHNV, CDR2 YYDKDF (reference sequence). V gave up 0 bases and J gave up 0 bases; unmatched junction bases: 13.

This chain links TRBV28 with TRBJ2-7, with D perhaps matching TRBD1 (6 bases). CDR1 and CDR2 from the germline V gene are MDHEN and SYDVKM. This CDR3 is built from 15 residues. V gave up 6 bases and J gave up 2 bases, with 17 bases separating them. CDR3 in amino acids: CASSPRGQIPYEQYF. CDR3 DNA: TGTGCCAGCAGCCCGCGTGGACAGATTCCCTACGAGCAGTACTTC.

In its sample, this clone was seen once. The chain employs TRBV29-1 and TRBJ2-3, with D tentatively TRBD2 (5 bases). V gave up 2 bases and J gave up 3 bases, with 9 bases separating them. The CDR3 runs 13 residues. Per germline, CDR1 SQVTM and CDR2 ANQGSEA. CDR3 amino acids: CSVELGLTDTQYF. The CDR3 DNA reads TGCAGCGTTGAATTAGGACTTACAGATACGCAGTATTTT.

The chain recombines TRBV5-4 with TRBJ2-5, with D maybe TRBD2 (6 bases). The J call may be in error: the DNA end matches TRBJ2-7 better. The CDR3 extends over 14 amino acids. Germline V gene sequence: CDR1 SGHNT, CDR2 YYREEE (reference sequence). CDR3 DNA sequence: TGTGCCAGCAGCTCGGAGGGAGGCTCCTACGAGCAGTACTTC. Its protein product is CASSSEGGSYEQYF.

V is TRBV30 and J is TRBJ1-3; D not resolved. This CDR3 has 14 residues. V was pared by 3 bases and J by 9 bases, with 18 bases between. Germline V gene lookup returns CDR1 GTSNPN and CDR2 SVGIG (reference sequence). Here the CDR3 DNA reads TGTGCCTGGAGCTCCCAACCCGGGTCGGGCACCATATATTTT. Amino acids: CAWSSQPGSGTIYF.

The chain employs TRBV29-1 and TRBJ2-2; 8 nucleotides align to TRBD2. Germline CDR1 is SQVTM and CDR2 is ANQGSEA. The CDR3 totals 15 residues. The V gene end was trimmed by 1 base and the J gene end by 2 bases; junction bases not matched to a gene: 3. CDR3 in DNA: TGCAGCGTTGAAGGAGCGGGGGAAAACACCGGGGAGCTGTTTTTT. Residues: CSVEGAGENTGELFF.